These T cell receptor beta chains were read from a single sample in a study of early T cells in non-severe SARS-CoV-2 infection. TCRdb called the 5' RACE reads again in MiXCR, with one record for every CDR3 protein. Of 25,000 to 30,000 distinct CDR3 sequences in the sample, approximately 6.4% were seen once. Here the sequenced sample was whole blood, taken at baseline. These receptors were collected from an adult who was a healthcare worker with PCR-confirmed SARS-CoV-2 infection or an uninfected control (not recorded which). Each CDR3 is given with its conserved first and last residue. The D gene is left open where the match is weak. The size of a clone is reported for some rows only, either as once, few or many, or as a class for expanded clones.

size: few
J: TRBJ2-1
V: TRBV7-2
D: NA
length: 16
CDR3: CASSSGVAGPRNEQFF
DNA: TGTGCCAGCAGCTCCGGGGTTGCGGGCCCGAGGAATGAGCAGTTCTTC

size: many
J: TRBJ1-2
V: TRBV11-3
D: NA
length: 16
CDR3: CASSLDSSGLFYGYTF
DNA: TGTGCCAGCAGCTTAGATTCGTCAGGGCTCTTCTATGGCTACACCTTC

size: many
J: TRBJ1-6
V: TRBV6-2/TRBV6-3
D: NA
length: 12
CDR3: CASTGNNSPLHF
DNA: TGTGCCAGCACGGGGAATAATTCACCCCTCCACTTT

size: many
J: TRBJ2-1
V: TRBV20-1
D: TRBD2
length: 15
CDR3: CSARAASGHYNEQFF
DNA: TGCAGTGCTAGAGCTGCTAGCGGTCACTACAATGAGCAGTTCTTC

size: many
J: TRBJ2-5
V: TRBV19
D: NA
length: 13
CDR3: CASSRQLQETQYF
DNA: TGTGCCAGTAGTCGACAGCTTCAAGAGACCCAGTACTTC

size: NA
J: TRBJ1-1
V: TRBV7-2
D: TRBD1
length: 16
CDR3: CASSYRQGAGNTEAFF
DNA: TGTGCCAGCAGCTACAGACAGGGTGCGGGAAACACTGAAGCTTTCTTT

size: many
J: TRBJ1-2
V: TRBV5-1
D: NA
length: 14
CDR3: CASSLGQASYGYTF
DNA: TGCGCCAGCAGCTTGGGACAGGCGTCTTATGGCTACACCTTC

size: many
J: TRBJ1-1
V: TRBV24-1
D: NA
length: 12
CDR3: CATPPGNTEAFF
DNA: TGTGCCACCCCGCCCGGAAACACTGAAGCTTTCTTT

size: many
J: TRBJ2-3
V: TRBV12-5
D: NA
length: 16
CDR3: CASGLGGSPYTDTQYF
DNA: TGTGCTAGTGGTTTGGGGGGCTCCCCATACACAGATACGCAGTATTTT

size: NA
J: TRBJ2-2
V: TRBV7-9
D: NA
length: 11
CDR3: CASRPTGELFF
DNA: TGTGCCAGCAGACCCACCGGGGAGCTGTTTTTT

size: many
J: TRBJ2-7
V: TRBV29-1
D: TRBD2
length: 12
CDR3: CSVLSGAYEQYF
DNA: TGCAGCGTTTTAAGCGGGGCCTACGAGCAGTACTTC

size: many
J: TRBJ1-2
V: TRBV27
D: TRBD1
length: 15
CDR3: CASSSGQGKNYGYTF
DNA: TGTGCCAGCAGTTCGGGACAGGGCAAGAACTATGGCTACACCTTC

size: many
J: TRBJ2-1
V: TRBV24-1
D: TRBD2
length: 17
CDR3: CATSPYDGTSGYNEQFF
DNA: TGTGCCACCAGTCCCTACGATGGGACTAGCGGGTACAATGAGCAGTTCTTC

size: many
J: TRBJ1-1
V: TRBV20-1
D: TRBD1
length: 14
CDR3: CSARSGQGYTEAFF
DNA: TGCAGTGCTAGGTCCGGACAGGGATACACTGAAGCTTTCTTT

size: many
J: TRBJ1-2
V: TRBV5-1
D: NA
length: 16
CDR3: CASSPPLRGANYGYTF
DNA: TGCGCCAGCAGCCCCCCCCTCCGGGGAGCTAACTATGGCTACACCTTC

size: many
J: TRBJ2-3
V: TRBV24-1
D: TRBD2
length: 13
CDR3: CATRTSGTDTQYF
DNA: TGTGCCACCAGGACTAGCGGCACAGATACGCAGTATTTT

size: many
J: TRBJ2-1
V: TRBV10-1
D: TRBD2
length: 15
CDR3: CASSELAGVYNEQFF
DNA: TGCGCCAGCAGTGAGCTAGCGGGAGTCTACAATGAGCAGTTCTTC

size: many
J: TRBJ2-1
V: TRBV7-9
D: TRBD2
length: 16
CDR3: CASSFMTSGPYNEQFF
DNA: TGTGCCAGCAGCTTTATGACTAGCGGACCCTACAATGAGCAGTTCTTC

size: NA
J: TRBJ2-2
V: TRBV15
D: NA
length: 16
CDR3: CATSKLGAGQTGELFF
DNA: TGTGCCACCAGCAAACTGGGGGCAGGGCAGACCGGGGAGCTGTTTTTT

size: NA
J: TRBJ2-4
V: TRBV10-3
D: TRBD2
length: 13
CDR3: CAISPGGGNIQYF
DNA: TGTGCCATCAGTCCGGGAGGAGGGAACATTCAGTACTTC

size: many
J: TRBJ2-3
V: TRBV7-7
D: TRBD1
length: 15
CDR3: CASSFGTGPTDTQYF
DNA: TGTGCTAGCAGCTTTGGGACAGGGCCCACAGATACGCAGTATTTT

size: few
J: TRBJ2-5
V: TRBV7-6
D: NA
length: 12
CDR3: CASSRLQETQYF
DNA: TGTGCCAGCAGCCGACTTCAAGAGACCCAGTACTTC

size: few
J: TRBJ2-1
V: TRBV14
D: NA
length: 16
CDR3: CASSQLSGGAWNEQFF
DNA: TGTGCCAGCAGCCAACTGTCGGGGGGCGCTTGGAATGAGCAGTTCTTC

size: many
J: TRBJ2-7
V: TRBV7-8
D: TRBD2
length: 16
CDR3: CASSQNIHPGLAGQYF
DNA: TGTGCCAGCAGCCAAAACATCCACCCGGGACTAGCGGGGCAGTACTTC

size: many
J: TRBJ1-1
V: TRBV11-1
D: TRBD1
length: 12
CDR3: CASSSWTGEAFF
DNA: TGTGCCAGCAGCTCCTGGACAGGTGAAGCTTTCTTT

size: many
J: TRBJ1-1
V: TRBV18
D: TRBD1
length: 14
CDR3: CASSPGQGATEAFF
DNA: TGTGCCAGCTCCCCGGGACAGGGGGCAACTGAAGCTTTCTTT

size: NA
J: TRBJ2-1
V: TRBV7-9
D: TRBD2
length: 15
CDR3: CASSLDGLAGAEQFF
DNA: TGTGCCAGCAGCTTAGACGGACTAGCGGGAGCTGAGCAGTTCTTC

size: many
J: TRBJ2-6
V: TRBV27
D: NA
length: 17
CDR3: CASSSLRPGTGANVLTF
DNA: TGTGCCAGCAGTTCGCTTCGACCAGGCACTGGGGCCAACGTCCTGACTTTC

size: many
J: TRBJ1-4
V: TRBV2
D: NA
length: 14
CDR3: CASRNAVTNEKLFF
DNA: TGTGCCAGCAGGAATGCGGTTACAAATGAAAAACTGTTTTTT

size: few
J: TRBJ2-3
V: TRBV2
D: NA
length: 14
CDR3: CASTQPGSTDTQYF
DNA: TGTGCCAGCACCCAGCCAGGGAGCACAGATACGCAGTATTTT

size: many
J: TRBJ2-1
V: TRBV27
D: NA
length: 14
CDR3: CASSLGTGQNEQFF
DNA: TGTGCCAGCAGTTTGGGAACAGGGCAAAATGAGCAGTTCTTC

size: many
J: TRBJ2-7
V: TRBV12-3/TRBV12-4
D: TRBD1
length: 14
CDR3: CASTTGTASLGQYF
DNA: TGTGCCAGCACCACGGGGACAGCGAGCCTCGGGCAGTACTTC

size: many
J: TRBJ2-7
V: TRBV27
D: NA
length: 10
CDR3: CASSSYEQYF
DNA: TGTGCCAGCAGCTCCTACGAGCAGTACTTC

size: many
J: TRBJ1-2
V: TRBV20-1
D: NA
length: 12
CDR3: CSARELTHGYTF
DNA: TGCAGTGCTAGAGAATTGACCCATGGCTACACCTTC

size: many
J: TRBJ1-5
V: TRBV21-1
D: NA
length: 13
CDR3: CASSNKGNQPQHF
DNA: TGTGCCAGCAGCAATAAGGGGAATCAGCCCCAGCATTTT

size: few
J: TRBJ1-2
V: TRBV3-1
D: NA
length: 15
CDR3: CASSQSSGSSYGYTF
DNA: TGTGCCAGCAGCCAATCGTCTGGCAGCTCCTATGGCTACACCTTC

size: many
J: TRBJ1-2
V: TRBV7-2
D: TRBD1
length: 17
CDR3: CASSSGRRTGGSYGYTF
DNA: TGTGCCAGCAGCTCCGGGAGGCGGACAGGGGGCAGCTATGGCTACACCTTC

size: many
J: TRBJ1-6
V: TRBV2
D: TRBD1
length: 18
CDR3: CASSYSDRGRRKDSPLHF
DNA: TGTGCCAGCAGCTATTCGGACAGGGGGCGGAGAAAGGATTCACCCCTCCACTTT

size: many
J: TRBJ2-1
V: TRBV12-3/TRBV12-4
D: NA
length: 13
CDR3: CASSPGLNDEQFF
DNA: TGTGCCAGCAGTCCCGGACTGAATGATGAGCAGTTCTTC

size: few
J: TRBJ2-6
V: TRBV28
D: NA
length: 17
CDR3: CASSLKGGLSGANVLTF
DNA: TGTGCCAGCAGTTTGAAAGGAGGGCTCTCTGGGGCCAACGTCCTGACTTTC

size: many
J: TRBJ2-4
V: TRBV20-1
D: NA
length: 14
CDR3: CSAVRVVAKNIQYF
DNA: TGCAGTGCGGTCAGGGTGGTAGCCAAAAACATTCAGTACTTC

size: many
J: TRBJ2-6
V: TRBV20-1
D: NA
length: 14
CDR3: CSARDGFGANVLTF
DNA: TGCAGTGCTCGGGACGGATTTGGGGCCAACGTCCTGACTTTC

size: few
J: TRBJ1-6
V: TRBV3-1
D: NA
length: 12
CDR3: CASSHGNSPLHF
DNA: TGTGCCAGCAGCCATGGTAATTCACCCCTCCACTTT

size: many
J: TRBJ1-5
V: TRBV19
D: NA
length: 13
CDR3: CASSISPLKPQHF
DNA: TGTGCCAGTAGTATCAGCCCCCTAAAGCCCCAGCATTTT

size: many
J: TRBJ2-7
V: TRBV7-6
D: NA
length: 14
CDR3: CASSLVSGFDEQYF
DNA: TGTGCCAGCAGCTTAGTGTCAGGGTTCGACGAGCAGTACTTC

size: many
J: TRBJ1-4
V: TRBV5-5
D: TRBD1
length: 15
CDR3: CASSLGGTGVEKLFF
DNA: TGTGCCAGCAGCTTGGGAGGGACAGGGGTCGAAAAACTGTTTTTT

size: many
J: TRBJ1-5
V: TRBV7-6
D: TRBD1
length: 14
CDR3: CASSSGTGNQPQHF
DNA: TGTGCCAGCAGCTCCGGGACAGGGAATCAGCCCCAGCATTTT

size: NA
J: TRBJ1-6
V: TRBV20-1
D: NA
length: 15
CDR3: CSARPRFTYNSPLHF
DNA: TGCAGTGCTAGACCCCGGTTTACCTATAATTCACCCCTCCACTTT

size: many
J: TRBJ1-2
V: TRBV27
D: NA
length: 13
CDR3: CARAGGDNYGYTF
DNA: TGTGCCAGGGCGGGGGGGGATAACTATGGCTACACCTTC

size: many
J: TRBJ2-6
V: TRBV6-1
D: TRBD1
length: 19
CDR3: CASPRNPGQGSSGANVLTF
DNA: TGTGCCAGCCCTAGGAACCCTGGACAGGGGTCCTCTGGGGCCAACGTCCTGACTTTC

size: many
J: TRBJ2-5
V: TRBV5-8
D: NA
length: 11
CDR3: CASSLRTEVYF
DNA: TGTGCCAGCAGCTTGAGAACAGAGGTATACTTC

size: NA
J: TRBJ1-2
V: TRBV2
D: NA
length: 13
CDR3: CASSESQVYGYTF
DNA: TGTGCCAGCAGTGAAAGTCAGGTCTATGGCTACACCTTC

size: NA
J: TRBJ2-5
V: TRBV6-5
D: NA
length: 14
CDR3: CASSTWRGGETQYF
DNA: TGTGCCAGCAGCACTTGGCGGGGTGGTGAGACCCAGTACTTC